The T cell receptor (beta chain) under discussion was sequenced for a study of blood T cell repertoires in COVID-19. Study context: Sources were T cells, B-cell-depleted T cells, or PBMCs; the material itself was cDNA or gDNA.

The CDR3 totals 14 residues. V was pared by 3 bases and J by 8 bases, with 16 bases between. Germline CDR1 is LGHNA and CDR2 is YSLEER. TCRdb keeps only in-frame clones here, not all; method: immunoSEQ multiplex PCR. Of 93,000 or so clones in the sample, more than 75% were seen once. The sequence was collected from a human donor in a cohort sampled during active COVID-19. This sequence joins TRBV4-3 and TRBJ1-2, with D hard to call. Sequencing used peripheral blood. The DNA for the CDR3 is TGCGCCAGCAGCCATACTCAACGGGGTGACGGCTACACCTTC. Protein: CASSHTQRGDGYTF.